Only a few counts were recorded for the clone carrying this T cell receptor beta chain. Its antigen remains unknown. Other DNA sequences in this sample translate to the same CDR3. Replicate PCRs run on sorted subsets employed approximately 180 ng DNA, some 33,000 T cell genomes. This table comes from immunoSEQ multiplex PCR, and its TCRdb copy is limited to in-frame clones, with some not included. The data hold 2,500,000 or so clones, with roughly 90% observed a single time. This entry is derived from a study of shared clonotypes between healthy human individuals. For the study at large: Participating donors consisted of two women and a few men aged 18 to 49.

General study results and limits: Generally, naive subsets came out with larger estimated richness than memory subsets. The study drew on few donors, limiting represented genetic and exposure-history diversity.

V lost 0 bases and J 3 bases, leaving 9 bases between the germline ends. The CDR3 covers 14 residues. Germline V CDR1 and CDR2: SGHRS, YFSETQ. The TCR was taken from a man between 18 and 29 years old in good health. Some clones in this sample may be carry-over from other donors' samples. The rearrangement uses TRBV5-1 and TRBJ1-1; tentatively, D is TRBD1 (6 bases). Sequencing was carried out using naive CD4+ T cells from PBMCs. As to subset: CD45RA+ positively selected. The CDR3 nucleotides are TGCGCCAGCAGCTTGGACAGGGCTGACACTGAAGCTTTCTTT. This sequence encodes CASSLDRADTEAFF.